The 29 T cell receptor beta chains below were found in one sample sequenced in a study of T-cell reconstitution after alpha-beta-depleted transplantation in children. Library preparation (for TCRbeta) was performed with unique molecular identifiers. TCRdb re-derived calls from the PCR reads in MiXCR, one entry per CDR3 protein. The sample lists approximately 640,000 distinct CDR3 sequences; 15% to 20% were seen once. The sample was PBMCs from the stem cell graft donor, taken from the stem cell graft. All receptors derive from a human donor who donated a stem cell graft to a child with acute myeloid leukemia.

The genes are TRBV4-3 and TRBJ2-5; no firm D call. This CDR3 has 17 amino acids. Trimming took off 0 bases at V and 5 bases at J, with 19 bases between the two ends. Per germline, CDR1 LGHNA and CDR2 YSLEER. CDR3 protein: CASSQDQDHVPGETQYF. The CDR3, as DNA: TGCGCCAGCAGCCAAGATCAAGACCACGTGCCCGGGGAGACCCAGTACTTC.

This clonotype was seen at least ten times. This chain connects TRBV29-1 to TRBJ2-2; weak D call: TRBD2 (7 bases). The germline V gene has CDR1 SQVTM and CDR2 ANQGSEA. The V end lost 6 bases, the J end lost 5 bases, and 19 bases lay between the germline ends. CDR3 length: 15 amino acids. The CDR3 region has the DNA TGCAGCGTACGGGGTAGGGGGGGTTCTACCGGGGAGCTGTTTTTT. The encoded protein is CSVRGRGGSTGELFF.

V is TRBV6-5 and J is TRBJ2-3, with a tentative D call TRBD1 (5 bases). The germline CDR1 and CDR2 sequences are MNHEY and SVGAGI. V was clipped by 2 bases and J by 5 bases, with 14 bases between them. The CDR3 is made up of 15 amino acids. This CDR3 is CASSYHGQGKDTQYF. The CDR3 nucleotides are TGTGCCAGCAGTTACCACGGTCAGGGCAAAGATACGCAGTATTTT.

This clonotype was counted only a few times. The V call is TRBV5-1, the J call TRBJ1-5, with 9 bases fitting TRBD1. The J segment lost 5 bases and the V segment lost 0 bases, leaving 3 bases of the junction unmatched. Germline lookup yields CDR1 SGHRS and CDR2 YFSETQ. The CDR3 sequence is 15 residues long. The CDR3 spells CASSLDGTGYQPQHF. The CDR3 DNA follows: TGCGCCAGCAGCTTGGACGGGACAGGGTATCAGCCCCAGCATTTT. Together with reference TRBV5-1 and TRBJ1-5, the CDR3 gives the full variable domain: KAGVTQTPRYLIKTRGQQVTLSCSPISGHRSVSWYQQTPGQGLQFLFEYFSETQRNKGNFPGRFSGRQFSNSRSEMNVSTLELGDSALYLCASSLDGTGYQPQHFGDGTRLSIL.

V and J are TRBV20-1 and TRBJ2-1; 10 bases map to TRBD2. The V gene end was trimmed by 3 bases and the J gene end by 8 bases; junction bases not matched to a gene: 13. This CDR3 has 16 residues. CDR1 is DFQATT, CDR2 SNEGSKA, per germline (reference sequence). This CDR3 reads CSASALSGGADDEQFF. The CDR3, as DNA: TGCAGTGCTAGTGCCCTAAGCGGGGGGGCTGACGATGAGCAGTTCTTC.

J is TRBJ1-4 and V is TRBV7-9, with D unclear. V lost 2 bases and J lost 0, with 10 bases in between. The germline gives CDR1 SEHNR, CDR2 FQNEAQ (reference sequence). The CDR3 runs to 16 residues. The CDR3 region has the DNA TGTGCCAGCAGCTTAAAGGAGTCAGCAACTAATGAAAAACTGTTTTTT. It encodes CASSLKESATNEKLFF.

This clonotype appeared a few times. The chain is built from TRBV5-1 and TRBJ2-3; D remains unclear. Germline V gives CDR1 SGHRS, CDR2 YFSETQ. This CDR3 has 16 amino acids. Between the trimmed V and J ends, which lost 1 base and 5 bases, there was a span of 17 bases. The CDR3: CASSLYPVFNGDTQYF. The CDR3 DNA follows: TGCGCCAGCAGCTTGTATCCCGTCTTCAACGGAGATACGCAGTATTTT.

Only a few counts were recorded for this clonotype. The chain links TRBV27 to TRBJ1-2; maybe TRBD1 (6 bases). The CDR3 has 12 residues. The germline V and J ends were trimmed by 11 bases and 4 bases, with 14 bases remaining between them. Germline CDR1 reads MNHEY; CDR2 reads SMNVEV (reference sequence). CDR3 DNA sequence: TGTGCCTCAGGGCAGGGGAGCTATGGCTACACCTTC. Residues: CASGQGSYGYTF.

This clonotype was counted ten times or more. The chain carries TRBV7-2 and TRBJ2-1; unclear D gene. In germline, CDR1 is SGHTA, CDR2 FQGNSA. V was trimmed by 6 bases and J by 3 bases, leaving 6 bases between them. The CDR3 length is 12 residues. Here the CDR3 reads CASRWSYNEQFF. In nucleotides, the CDR3 is TGTGCCAGCAGGTGGAGCTACAATGAGCAGTTCTTC.

CDR3 coding DNA: TGTGCCAGCAGCGGTACAAGGGTCAACTATGGCTACACCTTC. Its translation: CASSGTRVNYGYTF. The rearrangement joins TRBV6-1 to TRBJ1-2; D gene uncertain. Per the germline V gene, CDR1 is MNHNS and CDR2 is SASEGT. V lost 6 bases and J lost 2, with 13 bases in between. This CDR3 has 14 residues.

This chain connects TRBV7-2 to TRBJ1-2; 12 nucleotides align to TRBD1. Germline CDR1 is SGHTA and CDR2 is FQGNSA. Germline trimming cut 3 bases from V and 1 base from J; bases unmatched to any gene: 3. The CDR3 runs to 16 residues. CDR3 nucleotide sequence: TGTGCCAGCAGCTTGGGACAGGGGGCCATTAACTATGGCTACACCTTC. Translated, it gives CASSLGQGAINYGYTF.

The chain links TRBV20-1 to TRBJ2-3; a weak D match, TRBD2 (5 bases). The CDR3 is 17 residues long. The V end lost 6 bases, the J end lost 0 bases, and 22 bases lay between the germline ends. The germline CDR1 and CDR2 sequences are DFQATT and SNEGSKA (reference sequence). CDR3 residues: CSALDTGNAVSTDTQYF. CDR3 DNA: TGCAGTGCCCTCGACACCGGGAACGCCGTAAGCACAGATACGCAGTATTTT.

This clonotype was found a few times. This chain uses TRBV20-1 with TRBJ1-5; TRBD1 is a possible D gene (5 bases). Germline V gives CDR1 DFQATT, CDR2 SNEGSKA (reference sequence). The V end lost 1 base, the J end lost 1 base, and 14 bases lay between the germline ends. CDR3 length equals 16 residues. DNA for the CDR3: TGCAGTGCTAGAGCGAACGGGGGAGGGAGCAATCAGCCCCAGCATTTT. It specifies CSARANGGGSNQPQHF.

The chain joins TRBV5-1 to TRBJ2-1; 7 bases are a match to TRBD2. The ends lost 2 bases at V and 4 bases at J; junction bases unmatched: 12. CDR3 length: 17 amino acids. Germline V gene lookup returns CDR1 SGHRS and CDR2 YFSETQ. Here the CDR3 DNA reads TGCGCCAGCAGCTTTGGACCCCCGGGCGGGGGTTACAATGAGCAGTTCTTC. This translates into CASSFGPPGGGYNEQFF.

There are many counts of this clonotype. The chain carries TRBV29-1 and TRBJ1-1; a possible D gene is TRBD1 (6 bases). CDR3 size: 13 residues. Deletions cut 6 bases from V and 4 bases from J, with 15 bases between. The germline V gene encodes CDR1 SQVTM and CDR2 ANQGSEA. CDR3 DNA sequence: TGCAGCGTGGTCAACAGGGAATTCACTGAAGCTTTCTTT. Its protein is CSVVNREFTEAFF.

This clonotype was seen at least ten times. As DNA, the CDR3 is TGCAGTGCTAGAGGGTGGCGGGCCCCGAGCTCCTACAATGAGCAGTTCTTC. Protein product: CSARGWRAPSSYNEQFF. The chain carries TRBV20-1 and TRBJ2-1; D is possibly TRBD2 (5 bases). CDR1 is DFQATT, CDR2 SNEGSKA, per germline (reference sequence). The germline V and J ends were trimmed by 1 base and 0 bases, with 16 bases remaining between them. The CDR3 is 17 residues long.

This clonotype was observed at least ten times. This chain links TRBV20-1 with TRBJ2-1, with D maybe TRBD2 (6 bases). V was pared by 5 bases and J by 8 bases, with 13 bases between. The CDR3 extends over 12 amino acids. CDR1 is DFQATT and CDR2 is SNEGSKA in the germline V gene (reference sequence). The CDR3 coding sequence is TGCAGTGCTTCCCCGCGGGGCGATGAGCAGTTCTTC. Amino acids: CSASPRGDEQFF.

The gene calls are TRBV27 and TRBJ2-7; 7 bases map to TRBD1. The CDR3 is made up of 14 amino acids. V was pared by 0 bases and J by 6 bases, with 5 bases of the junction left unmatched. Germline lookup yields CDR1 MNHEY and CDR2 SMNVEV (reference sequence). The CDR3 protein is CASSLSGDSAEQYF. For the CDR3, the DNA is TGTGCCAGCAGTTTATCGGGGGACAGTGCCGAGCAGTACTTC.

This clonotype has a handful of counts. The genes are TRBV6-1 and TRBJ2-7; D call uncertain. V lost 2 bases to trimming and J lost 4 bases, with 9 bases between them. CDR1 is MNHNS, CDR2 SASEGT, per germline. The CDR3 is 13 residues long. CDR3 region: CASSESAGYEQYV. The CDR3 DNA reads TGTGCCAGCAGTGAATCGGCAGGTTACGAGCAGTACGTC.

The chain is built from TRBV28 and TRBJ2-7, with unresolved D. From germline, CDR1 is MDHEN and CDR2 SYDVKM. V was trimmed by 7 bases and J by 4 bases, leaving 8 bases between them. This CDR3 is 11 amino acids long. The chain's CDR3 is CASMKDYEQYV. The CDR3 DNA sequence: TGTGCCAGCATGAAGGATTACGAGCAGTACGTC.

This chain connects TRBV12-3 or TRBV12-4 to TRBJ2-5; possible D gene TRBD1, 6 bases. Between the trimmed V and J ends, which lost 4 bases and 7 bases, there was a span of 13 bases. This CDR3 has 13 residues. CDR3 sequence: CASSSTGLGTQYF. Here the CDR3 DNA reads TGTGCCAGCAGTTCTACAGGGTTAGGGACCCAGTACTTC.

This clonotype occurred many times. The chain recombines TRBV20-1 with TRBJ2-5, with 7 nucleotides matching TRBD1. The J segment lost 1 base and the V segment lost 4 bases, leaving 12 bases of the junction unmatched. The CDR3 has 16 amino acids. The V gene's germline CDR1 is DFQATT and CDR2 SNEGSKA (reference sequence). The CDR3 region has the DNA TGCAGTGCTACCCTGACAGGGCCCTTCTCCCAAGAGACCCAGTACTTC. It yields the protein CSATLTGPFSQETQYF.

The sample holds a few counts of this clonotype. The chain is built from TRBV12-3 or TRBV12-4 and TRBJ2-5; 10 bases map to TRBD1. With 4 bases clipped from V and 4 bases from J, the junction kept 9 bases outside the gene matches. The CDR3 is 16 amino acids. CDR3 coding DNA: TGTGCCAGCAGTTCACCGGACAGGGGGATAAGAGAGACCCAGTACTTC. Its translation: CASSSPDRGIRETQYF.

V gene TRBV18 combines with J gene TRBJ2-5, with D perhaps TRBD2 (5 bases). Trimming removed 1 base from V and 0 bases from J, with 6 bases in between. Germline V CDR1 and CDR2: KGHSH, LQKENI. The CDR3 contains 14 residues. The CDR3 DNA follows: TGTGCCAGCTCACCACAGCGGTACCAAGAGACCCAGTACTTC. Its translation: CASSPQRYQETQYF. The whole variable domain, filled in from reference TRBV18 and TRBJ2-5, reads NAGVMQNPRHLVRRRGQEARLRCSPMKGHSHVYWYRQLPEEGLKFMVYLQKENIIDESGMPKERFSAEFPKEGPSILRIQQVVRGDSAAYFCASSPQRYQETQYFGPGTRLLVL.

This clonotype was counted a few times. The chain uses TRBV24-1 and TRBJ2-1, with D perhaps matching TRBD1 (6 bases). Trimming cost V 7 bases and J 6 bases, with 12 bases left between them. The CDR3 sequence is 13 residues long. CDR1 is KGHDR, CDR2 SFDVKD, per germline. CDR3 DNA sequence: TGTGCCACCAGATCACAGGGCCCCAATGAGCAGTTCTTC. It yields the protein CATRSQGPNEQFF.

The J gene is TRBJ1-5, the V gene TRBV27; D remains unclear. This CDR3 contains 14 residues. Germline V gives CDR1 MNHEY, CDR2 SMNVEV (reference sequence). Trimming shortened V by 6 bases and J by 7 bases, and 16 bases separated the two germline ends. The CDR3 loop reads CASSLDIYRQPQHF. As DNA, the CDR3 is TGTGCCAGCAGCCTTGACATATACCGCCAGCCCCAGCATTTT.

Of note for this clonotype: This may come from a read error, since a much larger clone is one base off. This chain joins TRBV29-1 and TRBJ2-5; 8 bases align to TRBD1. With 8 bases clipped from V and 2 bases from J, the junction kept 7 bases outside the gene matches. Looked up from germline, CDR1 is SQVTM and CDR2 is ANQGSEA. CDR3 size: 13 residues. As DNA, the CDR3 is TGCAGCCTAAAAACAGGGGGACAAGAGACCCAGTACTTC. This encodes CSLKTGGQETQYF.

This clonotype came up many times. CDR3 residues: CASSSRGGNQPQHF. CDR3 sequence (DNA): TGTGCCAGCAGCTCCCGGGGGGGCAATCAGCCCCAGCATTTT. The chain couples TRBV13 to TRBJ1-5; tentatively, D is TRBD1 (5 bases). V shed 4 bases and J shed 2 bases, with 9 bases lying between them. Germline CDR1 and CDR2: PRHDT and FYEKMQ (reference sequence). This CDR3 has 14 residues. Looking up the rest from reference TRBV13 and TRBJ1-5 gives the full variable domain: AAGVIQSPRHLIKEKRETATLKCYPIPRHDTVYWYQQGPGQDPQFLISFYEKMQSDKGSIPDRFSAQQFSDYHSELNMSSLELGDSALYFCASSSRGGNQPQHFGDGTRLSIL.

This clonotype has more than one count but fewer than ten. The gene calls are TRBV5-5 and TRBJ2-1; D assignment may be TRBD1 or TRBD2 (6 bases each). This CDR3 has 14 residues. Germline V gene lookup returns CDR1 SGHKS and CDR2 YYEKEE (reference sequence). V lost 4 bases to trimming and J lost 9 bases, with 17 bases between them. The CDR3 here is CASSPSGGPGEQFF. CDR3 nucleotides: TGTGCCAGCAGCCCCAGTGGGGGGCCCGGTGAGCAGTTCTTC.